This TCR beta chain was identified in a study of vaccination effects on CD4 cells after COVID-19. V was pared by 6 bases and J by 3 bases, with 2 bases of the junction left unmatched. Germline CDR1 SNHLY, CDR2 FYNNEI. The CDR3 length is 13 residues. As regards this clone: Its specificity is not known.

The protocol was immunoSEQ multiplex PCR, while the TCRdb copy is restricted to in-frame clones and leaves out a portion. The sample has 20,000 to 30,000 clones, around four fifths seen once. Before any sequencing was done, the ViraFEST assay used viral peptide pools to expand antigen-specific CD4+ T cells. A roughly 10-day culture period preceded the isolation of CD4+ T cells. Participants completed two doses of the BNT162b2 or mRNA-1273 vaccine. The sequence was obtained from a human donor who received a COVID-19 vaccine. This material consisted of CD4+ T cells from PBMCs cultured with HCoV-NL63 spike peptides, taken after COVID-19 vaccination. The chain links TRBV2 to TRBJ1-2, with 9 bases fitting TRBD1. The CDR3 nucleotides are TGTGCCAGCAGGCGGACAGGGGACTATGGCTACACCTTC. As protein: CASRRTGDYGYTF.